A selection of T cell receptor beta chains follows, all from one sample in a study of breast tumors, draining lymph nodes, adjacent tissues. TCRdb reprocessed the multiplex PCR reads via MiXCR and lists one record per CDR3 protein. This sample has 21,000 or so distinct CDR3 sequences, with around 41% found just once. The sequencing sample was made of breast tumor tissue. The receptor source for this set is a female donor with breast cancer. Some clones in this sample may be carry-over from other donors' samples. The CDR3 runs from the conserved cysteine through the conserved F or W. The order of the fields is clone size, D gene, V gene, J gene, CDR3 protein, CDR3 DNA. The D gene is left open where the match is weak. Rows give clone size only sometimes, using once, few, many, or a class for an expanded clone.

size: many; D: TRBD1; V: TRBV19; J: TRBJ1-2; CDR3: CASRTGLGPGYGYTF; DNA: TGTGCCAGTAGGACAGGGTTGGGACCTGGCTATGGCTACACCTTC
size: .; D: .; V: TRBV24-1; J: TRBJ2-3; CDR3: CATSADGGVDTQYF; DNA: TGTGCCACCTCCGCCGATGGAGGGGTAGATACGCAGTATTTT
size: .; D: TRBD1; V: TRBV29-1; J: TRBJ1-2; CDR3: CSVRGRHYGYTF; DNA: TGCAGCGTTAGGGGGCGTCACTATGGCTACACCTTC
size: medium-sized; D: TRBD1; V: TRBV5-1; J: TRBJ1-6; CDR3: CASSLGQGVENSPLHF; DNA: TGCGCCAGCAGCTTGGGACAGGGGGTCGAGAATTCACCCCTCCACTTT
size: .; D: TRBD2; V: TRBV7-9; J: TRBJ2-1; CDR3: CASSTRTSEREEQFF; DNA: TGTGCCAGCAGCACCCGGACTAGCGAGCGTGAAGAGCAGTTCTTC
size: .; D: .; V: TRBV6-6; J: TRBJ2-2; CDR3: CATHTGTNTGELFF; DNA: TGTGCCACCCACACCGGGACCAACACCGGGGAGCTGTTTTTT
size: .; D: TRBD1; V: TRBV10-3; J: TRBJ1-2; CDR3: CAIRDRVEGYTF; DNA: TGTGCCATCAGGGACAGGGTAGAAGGCTACACCTTC
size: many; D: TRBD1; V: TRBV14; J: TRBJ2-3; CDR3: CASSHQTGSTDTQYF; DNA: TGTGCCAGCAGCCATCAGACAGGGTCCACAGATACGCAGTATTTT
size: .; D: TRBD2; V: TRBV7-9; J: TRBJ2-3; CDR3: CASSLAGAHTDTQYF; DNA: TGTGCCAGCAGTCTAGCGGGGGCCCACACGGATACGCAGTATTTT
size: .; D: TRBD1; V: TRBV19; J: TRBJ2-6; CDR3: CASSIRGRGPSGANVLTF; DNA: TGTGCCAGTAGTATCAGAGGCAGGGGGCCTTCAGGGGCCAACGTCCTGACTTTC
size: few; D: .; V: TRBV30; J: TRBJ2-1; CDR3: CAWRGGGQKFSYNEQFF; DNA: TGTGCCTGGAGGGGAGGAGGTCAGAAATTCTCCTACAATGAGCAGTTCTTC
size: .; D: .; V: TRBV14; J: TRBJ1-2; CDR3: CASSQDSREYGYTF; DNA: TGTGCCAGCAGCCAAGACTCCAGGGAGTATGGCTACACCTTC
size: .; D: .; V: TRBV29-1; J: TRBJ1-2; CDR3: CSVEGERYGYTF; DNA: TGCAGCGTTGAAGGAGAGAGATATGGCTACACCTTC
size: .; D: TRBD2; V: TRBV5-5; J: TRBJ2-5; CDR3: CASSLLEGSGIETQYF; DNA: TGTGCCAGCAGCTTGTTAGAGGGTAGCGGGATCGAGACCCAGTACTTC
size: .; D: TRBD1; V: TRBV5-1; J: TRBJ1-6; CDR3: CASSLGQGRSPLHF; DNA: TGCGCCAGCAGCCTTGGACAGGGTCGCTCACCCCTCCACTTT
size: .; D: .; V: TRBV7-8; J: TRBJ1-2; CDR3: CASSLGTGWRGYAF; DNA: TGTGCCAGCAGCTTAGGTACGGGGTGGAGGGGCTACGCCTTC
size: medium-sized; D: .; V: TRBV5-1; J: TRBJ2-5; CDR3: CASSLRRETQYF; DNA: TGCGCCAGCAGCTTGAGGAGAGAGACCCAGTACTTC
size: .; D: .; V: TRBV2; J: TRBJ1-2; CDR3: CATAADRRTNYGYTF; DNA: TGTGCCACCGCCGCGGACAGACGTACTAACTATGGCTACACCTTC
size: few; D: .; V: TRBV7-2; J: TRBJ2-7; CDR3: CASSLGWASGKTYQQYF; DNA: TGTGCCAGCAGCTTAGGGTGGGCGAGCGGAAAAACCTACCAGCAGTACTTC
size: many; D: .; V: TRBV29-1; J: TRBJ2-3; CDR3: CSGGLGTDTQYF; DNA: TGCAGCGGGGGGTTGGGTACAGATACGCAGTATTTT
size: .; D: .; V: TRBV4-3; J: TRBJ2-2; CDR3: CASSQERGAGANTGELFF; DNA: TGCGCCAGCAGCCAAGAGAGGGGCGCAGGGGCGAACACCGGGGAGCTGTTTTTT
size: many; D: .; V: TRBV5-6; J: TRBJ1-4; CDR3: CASSEPASTNEKLFF; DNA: TGTGCCAGCAGCGAGCCGGCGTCGACTAATGAAAAACTGTTTTTT
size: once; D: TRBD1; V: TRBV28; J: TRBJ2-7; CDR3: CASATGLRMQYF; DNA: TGTGCCAGTGCGACAGGGTTACGGATGCAGTACTTC
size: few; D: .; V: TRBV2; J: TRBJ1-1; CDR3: CASTVAPGGRTEAFF; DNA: TGTGCCAGCACCGTCGCCCCGGGGGGTCGCACTGAAGCTTTCTTT
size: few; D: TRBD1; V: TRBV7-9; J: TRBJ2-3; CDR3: CASSQMDRGRHTQYF; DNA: TGTGCCAGCAGCCAAATGGACAGGGGTAGGCATACGCAGTATTTT
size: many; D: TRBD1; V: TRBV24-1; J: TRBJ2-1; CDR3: CATSEGDSYNEQFF; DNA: TGTGCCACCAGTGAAGGGGACAGCTACAATGAGCAGTTCTTC
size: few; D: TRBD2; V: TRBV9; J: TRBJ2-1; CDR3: CASSSRLAGGRNEQFF; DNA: TGTGCCAGCAGCTCGCGACTAGCGGGAGGGCGCAATGAGCAGTTCTTC
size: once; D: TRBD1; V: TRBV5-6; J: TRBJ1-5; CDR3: CASSLSGGAGQPQHF; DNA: TGTGCCAGCAGCTTGTCAGGGGGCGCGGGTCAGCCCCAGCATTTT
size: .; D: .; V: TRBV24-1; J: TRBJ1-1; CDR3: CATSDPNWTEAFF; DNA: TGTGCCACCAGTGACCCTAACTGGACGGAAGCTTTCTTT
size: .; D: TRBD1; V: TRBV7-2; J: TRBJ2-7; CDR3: CASSLGRTGSTYEQYF; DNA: TGTGCCAGCAGCTTAGGTCGGACAGGGTCCACCTACGAGCAGTACTTC
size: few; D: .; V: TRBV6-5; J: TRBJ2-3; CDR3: CASSPPRRSTGSGRADTQYF; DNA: TGTGCCAGCAGTCCCCCTAGGCGCTCAACAGGGTCGGGTAGAGCAGATACGCAGTATTTT
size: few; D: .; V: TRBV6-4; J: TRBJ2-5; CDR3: CASRIVGEETQYF; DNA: TGTGCCAGCAGGATTGTGGGGGAAGAGACCCAGTACTTC
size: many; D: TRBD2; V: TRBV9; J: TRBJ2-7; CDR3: CASSAEPGLAGGQYF; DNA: TGTGCCAGCAGCGCAGAACCGGGACTAGCGGGAGGTCAGTACTTC
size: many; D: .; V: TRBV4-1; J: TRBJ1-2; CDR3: CASSQSSRVDYGYTF; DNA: TGCGCCAGCAGCCAATCCTCCAGGGTGGACTATGGCTACACCTTC
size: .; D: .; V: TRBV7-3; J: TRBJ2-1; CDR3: CASSFGRQSNEQFF; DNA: TGTGCCAGCAGCTTCGGGCGACAGAGCAATGAGCAGTTCTTC
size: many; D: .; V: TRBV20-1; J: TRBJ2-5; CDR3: CSARDPAQGSGETQYF; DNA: TGCAGTGCTAGAGATCCTGCACAGGGTAGTGGTGAGACCCAGTACTTC
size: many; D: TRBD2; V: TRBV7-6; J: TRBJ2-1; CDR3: CASSRSETSKASYNEQFF; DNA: TGTGCCAGCAGCCGCAGTGAGACTAGCAAAGCCTCCTACAATGAGCAGTTCTTC
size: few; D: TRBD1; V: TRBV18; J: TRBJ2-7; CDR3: CASSTGTGLYEQYF; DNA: TGTGCCAGCTCAACCGGGACAGGGCTCTACGAGCAGTACTTC